Listed below are T cell receptor beta chains from one sample, sequenced in a study of blood T cell repertoires in COVID-19. Profiled with immunoSEQ multiplex PCR; TCRdb holds only in-frame clones, not every one. The sample has about 200,000 clones, roughly 82% seen once; the top ten hold roughly an eighth. The sequenced material came from peripheral blood. These receptors were collected from a human donor in a cohort sampled during active COVID-19. The CDR3 runs from the conserved cysteine through the conserved F or W. The order of the fields is J gene, D gene, clone size, V gene, CDR3 DNA, CDR3 protein. The D gene is left open where the match is weak. Not all rows give a size; the values are once, few, many and, for expanded clones, a class.

J gene: TRBJ2-4; D gene: TRBD2; clone size: -; V gene: TRBV28; CDR3 DNA: TGTGCCAGCAGTTTACTAGCGGGACAAAACATTCAGTACTTC; CDR3 protein: CASSLLAGQNIQYF
J gene: TRBJ1-5; D gene: -; clone size: -; V gene: TRBV28; CDR3 DNA: TGTGCCAGCAGTTTTTTTGGGGCACAGTTGATCTATAGCAATCAGCCCCAGCATTTT; CDR3 protein: CASSFFGAQLIYSNQPQHF
J gene: TRBJ1-4; D gene: -; clone size: -; V gene: TRBV30; CDR3 DNA: TGTGCCTGGAGTGTATCAGAACGCGGTGAAAAACTGTTTTTT; CDR3 protein: CAWSVSERGEKLFF
J gene: TRBJ2-5; D gene: TRBD2; clone size: many; V gene: TRBV7-2; CDR3 DNA: TGTGCCAGCAGCTTAGGCGGGAGCCAAGAGACCCAGTACTTC; CDR3 protein: CASSLGGSQETQYF
J gene: TRBJ2-5; D gene: TRBD1; clone size: -; V gene: TRBV24-1; CDR3 DNA: TGTGCCACCAGTGGGGGACAGGGGGCTCGGGAGACCCAGTACTTC; CDR3 protein: CATSGGQGARETQYF
J gene: TRBJ2-7; D gene: TRBD2; clone size: once; V gene: TRBV15; CDR3 DNA: TGTGCCACCAGCAGAGATCGGCCAGCGGGAGTCAACGAGCAGTACTTC; CDR3 protein: CATSRDRPAGVNEQYF
J gene: TRBJ2-7; D gene: TRBD2; clone size: few; V gene: TRBV19; CDR3 DNA: TGTGCCAGTAGGGAGACACTATTAGCGGGAGCCTACGAGCAGTACTTC; CDR3 protein: CASRETLLAGAYEQYF
J gene: TRBJ2-7; D gene: TRBD2; clone size: -; V gene: TRBV11-2; CDR3 DNA: TGTGCCAGCAGCTCCCACACCGGGACTAGCGGATACGAGCAGTACTTC; CDR3 protein: CASSSHTGTSGYEQYF
J gene: TRBJ2-7; D gene: TRBD1; clone size: -; V gene: TRBV9; CDR3 DNA: TGTGCCAGCAGCGTAGATGGACAGGGGGCGGTCGAGCAGTACTTC; CDR3 protein: CASSVDGQGAVEQYF
J gene: TRBJ2-1; D gene: -; clone size: -; V gene: TRBV7-9; CDR3 DNA: TGTGCCAGCAGCTTCACTAGTGGGTACAATGAGCAGTTCTTC; CDR3 protein: CASSFTSGYNEQFF
J gene: TRBJ2-2; D gene: -; clone size: -; V gene: TRBV24-1; CDR3 DNA: TGTGCCACCACCACAACCGGGGGTACCGGGGAGCTGTTTTTT; CDR3 protein: CATTTTGGTGELFF
J gene: TRBJ1-6; D gene: TRBD1; clone size: few; V gene: TRBV18; CDR3 DNA: TGTGCCAGCTCGCTACAACGGGACAGGAATTCACCCCTCCACTTT; CDR3 protein: CASSLQRDRNSPLHF
J gene: TRBJ1-2; D gene: -; clone size: -; V gene: TRBV11-2; CDR3 DNA: TGTGCCAGCAGCTCTCACTATGGCTACACCTTC; CDR3 protein: CASSSHYGYTF